This TCR beta chain was recorded in a study of T cell repertoires in cytomegalovirus infection. Turning to the study itself: Indicated by public TCR beta signatures were CMV infection and matching HLA type. The study, taken as a whole, reports: The ex vivo response showed dominance by HLA-C-restricted CMV-specific TCR beta clonotypes. Totalled public TCR beta family frequency picked out people who carried CMV plus the relevant HLA.

The sample holds a few counts of this clonotype. Its antigen is still unknown. One entry per CDR3 protein, called by TCRdb with MiXCR from the reads. Here the sample spans more than 650,000 distinct CDR3 sequences, under 40% being singletons. The clonotype originates from a human donor in good health (CMV status not recorded). Some clones in this sample may be carry-over from other donors' samples. Source material: PBMCs.

In DNA, the CDR3 is TGTGCCAGCAGGGCAGGGAGGGTCGTGACTGAAGCTTTCTTT. Translating gives CASRAGRVVTEAFF. The chain uses TRBV2 and TRBJ1-1, with D perhaps matching TRBD1 (5 bases). The CDR3 extends over 14 amino acids. V was cut by 6 bases and J by 5 bases, with 16 bases left in between. Germline CDR1 SNHLY, CDR2 FYNNEI. The variable domain in full, with the rest retrieved from reference TRBV2 and TRBJ1-1, is EPEVTQTPSHQVTQMGQEVILRCVPISNHLYFYWYRQILGQKVEFLVSFYNNEISEKSEIFDDQFSVERPDGSNFTLKIRSTKLEDSAMYFCASRAGRVVTEAFFGQGTRLTVV.